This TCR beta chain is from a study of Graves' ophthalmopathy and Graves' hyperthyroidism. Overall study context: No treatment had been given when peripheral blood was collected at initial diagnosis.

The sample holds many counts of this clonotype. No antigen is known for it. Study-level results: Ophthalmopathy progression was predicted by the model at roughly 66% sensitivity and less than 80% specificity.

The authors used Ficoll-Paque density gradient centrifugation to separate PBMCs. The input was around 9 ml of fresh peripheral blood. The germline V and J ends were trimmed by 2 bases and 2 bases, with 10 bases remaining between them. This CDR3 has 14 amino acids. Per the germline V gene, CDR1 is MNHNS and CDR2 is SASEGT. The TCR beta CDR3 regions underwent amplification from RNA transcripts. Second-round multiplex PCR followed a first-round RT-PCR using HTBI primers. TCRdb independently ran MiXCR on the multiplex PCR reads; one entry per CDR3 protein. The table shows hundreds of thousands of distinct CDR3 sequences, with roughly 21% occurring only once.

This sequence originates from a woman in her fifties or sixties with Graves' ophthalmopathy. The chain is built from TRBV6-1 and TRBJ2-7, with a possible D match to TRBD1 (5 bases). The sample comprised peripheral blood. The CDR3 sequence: CASSESQAAYEQYF. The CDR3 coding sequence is TGTGCCAGCAGTGAATCACAGGCCGCCTACGAGCAGTACTTC.